Below are 30 T cell receptor beta chains sequenced from a single sample in a study of cytomegalovirus exposure and HLA in healthy donors. It was with 60 Vbeta and 13 Jbeta primers that the PCR ran. Assay: immunoSEQ multiplex PCR; the TCRdb copy retains only in-frame clones and omits some. The sample includes some 120,000 clones, less than 85% seen only once; the top ten take over 2.5%. Sequencing was done on a sample of PBMCs. These receptor sequences come from a male donor in good health and CMV-seronegative.

The rearrangement uses TRBV18 and TRBJ2-5, with D perhaps TRBD2 (6 bases). The germline V gene encodes CDR1 KGHSH and CDR2 LQKENI. The germline V and J ends were trimmed by 3 bases and 2 bases, with 22 bases remaining between them. This CDR3 is built from 18 residues. The CDR3 DNA follows: TGTGCCAGCTCACCGGGGTATCGGGACGGACTATTACAAGAGACCCAGTACTTC. Its protein product is CASSPGYRDGLLQETQYF. Drawing the rest from reference TRBV18 and TRBJ2-5, the complete variable domain is NAGVMQNPRHLVRRRGQEARLRCSPMKGHSHVYWYRQLPEEGLKFMVYLQKENIIDESGMPKERFSAEFPKEGPSILRIQQVVRGDSAAYFCASSPGYRDGLLQETQYFGPGTRLLVL.

The chain links TRBV15 to TRBJ1-1; 7 positions agree with TRBD1. CDR3 length: 15 amino acids. Germline-derived CDR1 and CDR2 are LNHNV and YYDKDF (reference sequence). Unmatched junction bases numbered 2, after V lost 0 bases and J lost 1 base. The CDR3 is CATSRERTGNTEAFF. As DNA, the CDR3 is TGTGCCACCAGCAGAGAACGGACAGGGAACACTGAAGCTTTCTTT.

This chain uses TRBV6-4 with TRBJ2-3; D may be TRBD1 (5 bases). Trimming left V 3 bases short and J 3 bases short, with 13 bases between. The CDR3 runs 15 residues. Germline V CDR1 and CDR2: MRHNA, SNTAGT. The CDR3 nucleotides are TGTGCCAGCAGTGAAAGTGCAGGGCGGACAGATACGCAGTATTTT. Encoded protein: CASSESAGRTDTQYF.

The genes are TRBV28 and TRBJ2-5; 8 bases are a match to TRBD1. The CDR3 length is 16 residues. Per the germline V gene, CDR1 is MDHEN and CDR2 is SYDVKM. V lost 5 bases and J lost 5; bases outside the gene matches: 13. The CDR3 is CASSIRLTGVRETQYF. Here the CDR3 DNA reads TGTGCCAGCAGTATTCGTCTGACAGGGGTCAGGGAGACCCAGTACTTC.

The rearrangement joins TRBV5-4 to TRBJ2-1; D may be TRBD1 (7 bases). The germline V and J ends were trimmed by 0 bases and 9 bases, with 10 bases remaining between them. The CDR3 sequence is 13 residues long. In germline, CDR1 is SGHNT, CDR2 YYREEE (reference sequence). The CDR3 DNA is TGTGCCAGCAGCTTGGCAGGGGGGATTGAGCAGTTCTTC. It yields the protein CASSLAGGIEQFF.

The chain uses TRBV7-9 and TRBJ2-2; 11 bases agree with TRBD2. CDR1 SEHNR and CDR2 FQNEAQ come from the germline V gene (reference sequence). This CDR3 is 16 amino acids long. With 5 bases clipped from V and 5 bases from J, the junction kept 7 bases outside the gene matches. In DNA form, the CDR3 reads TGTGCCAGCAGCCTAACTAGCGGGAGTGGAACCGGGGAGCTGTTTTTT. It codes for CASSLTSGSGTGELFF.

This chain connects TRBV11-2 to TRBJ2-2; D not certain. Deletions cut 0 bases from V and 6 bases from J, with 8 bases between. This CDR3 region has 14 residues. Germline V lookup: CDR1 SGHAT, CDR2 FQNNGV. The CDR3 loop is CASSLDLAPGELFF. The CDR3 DNA sequence: TGTGCCAGCAGCTTAGATCTGGCCCCCGGGGAGCTGTTTTTT.

This clone was seen only a few times. The gene calls are TRBV11-2 and TRBJ2-3; D is possibly TRBD1 (5 bases). This CDR3 region has 16 residues. CDR1 is SGHAT, CDR2 FQNNGV, per germline. Trimming left V 1 base short and J 2 bases short, with 13 bases between. CDR3 in DNA: TGTGCCAGCAGCTTAGGGGGCCAGGGCTCCACAGATACGCAGTATTTT. Translation: CASSLGGQGSTDTQYF.

This chain links TRBV9 with TRBJ2-1; 8 bases fit TRBD2. V lost 1 base, J lost 5 bases, and 8 bases stayed unmatched. The CDR3 is 16 amino acids. Germline V gene sequence: CDR1 SGDLS, CDR2 YYNGEE. Written as DNA, the CDR3 is TGTGCCAGCAGCGTATTCCCGGGACTAGGACACAATGAGCAGTTCTTC. Encoded protein: CASSVFPGLGHNEQFF.

Of note for this clone: One end of the junction fails to match germline, which may point to a read error. This chain uses TRBV7-9 with TRBJ2-7; D is possibly TRBD2 (5 bases). Germline V lookup: CDR1 SEHNR, CDR2 FQNEAQ (reference sequence). The CDR3 is made up of 16 amino acids. CDR3 DNA sequence: TGTTCCAGCAGCTTAGAAGTGGTGGGGAGCTCCTACGAGCAGTACTTC. This translates into CSSSLEVVGSSYEQYF.

V is TRBV5-4 and J is TRBJ1-2; 10 nucleotides match TRBD1. V gave up 4 bases and J gave up 2 bases; unmatched junction bases: 11. This CDR3 has 17 amino acids. CDR1 SGHNT and CDR2 YYREEE come from the germline V gene (reference sequence). CDR3 sequence (DNA): TGTGCCAGCAGCCCCAGACAGGGGGCAGGCGAAAACTATGGCTACACCTTC. Translation: CASSPRQGAGENYGYTF.

A single count supports this clone. V is TRBV6-1 and J is TRBJ1-1, with D possibly TRBD1 on 6 matching bases. The CDR3 runs 12 residues. The germline CDR1 and CDR2 sequences are MNHNS and SASEGT. V was cut by 8 bases and J by 4 bases, with 11 bases left in between. The CDR3 protein is CASGKGVTEAFF. The CDR3 region has the DNA TGTGCCAGCGGAAAGGGGGTCACTGAAGCTTTCTTT.

The chain uses TRBV6-6 and TRBJ2-7; 8 bases agree with TRBD1. CDR1 is MNHNY, CDR2 SVGAGI, per germline (reference sequence). The CDR3 spans 12 residues. Trimming took 8 bases from V and 7 from J; bases not matched to a gene: 7. CDR3 region: CASLAGGKEQYF. The CDR3 bases are TGTGCCAGCCTGGCAGGGGGCAAGGAGCAGTACTTC.

The rearrangement links TRBV7-6 to TRBJ2-5, with D possibly being TRBD2 (6 bases). The end of the DNA fits TRBJ2-7 better, so the J call may be wrong. CDR1 SGHVS and CDR2 FNYEAQ come from the germline V gene. This CDR3 spans 15 amino acids. CDR3 sequence (DNA): TGTGCCAGCAGCTTAGCGGGGGGTACTAGCTACGAGCAGTACTTC. This sequence encodes CASSLAGGTSYEQYF.

This clone was recorded once. The chain employs TRBV5-4 and TRBJ2-3; TRBD1 is a possible D gene (6 bases). This CDR3 contains 16 residues. Trimming pared 4 bases from V and 0 bases from J, leaving 15 bases between. Germline lookup yields CDR1 SGHNT and CDR2 YYREEE (reference sequence). The CDR3 DNA reads TGTGCCAGCAGCGCGACCGGGACAACTAGCACAGATACGCAGTATTTT. It encodes CASSATGTTSTDTQYF.

The chain links TRBV9 to TRBJ1-2; 8 positions match TRBD1. The V segment lost 2 bases and the J segment 4 bases; nucleotides outside the gene matches: 7. Germline CDR1 is SGDLS and CDR2 is YYNGEE. The CDR3 totals 15 residues. CDR3 sequence: CASSVLGDRPYGYTF. The CDR3 DNA reads as TGTGCCAGCAGCGTCCTGGGGGACAGGCCCTATGGCTACACCTTC.

V gene TRBV6-5 combines with J gene TRBJ1-6; TRBD1 matches 9 bases. The CDR3 is 15 amino acids. Germline V gene lookup returns CDR1 MNHEY and CDR2 SVGAGI. The trim removed 2 bases at V and 6 bases at J, leaving 2 bases unmatched. In DNA, the CDR3 is TGTGCCAGCAGTTACAGGGGACAGGGTAATTCACCCCTCCACTTT. It encodes CASSYRGQGNSPLHF.

The chain recombines TRBV6-5 with TRBJ2-7, with TRBD2 matching 8 bases. The CDR3 sequence is 12 residues long. V gave up 8 bases and J gave up 2 bases; unmatched junction bases: 2. Germline V CDR1 and CDR2: MNHEY, SVGAGI. The CDR3 sequence is CASFSGAYEQYF. The CDR3 DNA follows: TGTGCCAGCTTTAGCGGGGCCTACGAGCAGTACTTC.

The chain combines TRBV28 with TRBJ1-1, with D maybe TRBD1 (5 bases). Per the germline V gene, CDR1 is MDHEN and CDR2 is SYDVKM. The germline V and J ends were trimmed by 5 bases and 5 bases, with 12 bases remaining between them. The CDR3 is 13 amino acids. Here the CDR3 reads CASSLPGYTEAFF. CDR3 nucleotide sequence: TGTGCCAGCAGTCTTCCAGGGTATACTGAAGCTTTCTTT. The full variable domain, completed using reference TRBV28 and TRBJ1-1, is DVKVTQSSRYLVKRTGEKVFLECVQDMDHENMFWYRQDPGLGLRLIYFSYDVKMKEKGDIPEGYSVSREKKERFSLILESASTNQTSMYLCASSLPGYTEAFFGQGTRLTVV.

The chain combines TRBV4-1 with TRBJ2-1; D may be TRBD2 (6 bases). CDR1 and CDR2 from the germline V gene are MGHRA and YSYEKL. V was clipped by 6 bases and J by 6 bases, with 15 bases between them. The length of the CDR3 is 14 residues. The chain's CDR3 is CASSSSDGVNEQFF. In DNA, the CDR3 is TGCGCCAGCAGTTCTAGCGATGGAGTCAATGAGCAGTTCTTC.

In its sample, this clone was seen once. This chain's CDR3 is CATTHQGREQYF. CDR3 bases: TGTGCCACCACCCACCAGGGTCGCGAGCAGTACTTC. The rearrangement uses TRBV15 and TRBJ2-7; D possibly corresponds to TRBD1 (5 bases). Trimming left V 7 bases short and J 6 bases short, with 13 bases between. This CDR3 has 12 residues. Per germline, CDR1 LNHNV and CDR2 YYDKDF (reference sequence).

The V and J genes are TRBV10-1 and TRBJ2-7, with D perhaps TRBD1 (6 bases). V lost 5 bases and J lost 3, with 20 bases in between. The CDR3 length is 16 residues. The germline CDR1 and CDR2 sequences are WNHNN and SYGVQD (reference sequence). The CDR3 spells CASSTGTSLTVYEQYF. The CDR3 DNA reads as TGCGCCAGCAGTACCGGGACATCCCTTACGGTCTACGAGCAGTACTTC.

The chain employs TRBV29-1 and TRBJ2-1; TRBD2 aligns across 12 bases. The CDR3 length is 17 residues. With V trimmed by 5 bases and J by 0 bases, 8 bases remained unmatched. The V gene's germline CDR1 is SQVTM and CDR2 ANQGSEA. The CDR3 coding sequence is TGCAGCGTTCTCGGGACTAGCGGGCTTAGCTCCTACAATGAGCAGTTCTTC. This encodes CSVLGTSGLSSYNEQFF.

The genes are TRBV28 and TRBJ1-5; a possible D gene is TRBD1 (6 bases). Germline assignment: CDR1 MDHEN and CDR2 SYDVKM. This CDR3 has 14 amino acids. Trimming left V 8 bases short and J 2 bases short, with 13 bases between. The CDR3 nucleotides are TGTGCCAGCGGGGGTACAGGGCGCAATCAGCCCCAGCATTTT. This codes for CASGGTGRNQPQHF.

The rearrangement joins TRBV15 to TRBJ1-1; D may be TRBD1 (6 bases). Trimming shortened V by 0 bases and J by 4 bases, and 12 bases separated the two germline ends. Germline values: CDR1 LNHNV, CDR2 YYDKDF (reference sequence). The CDR3 length is 15 residues. CDR3 sequence: CATSRDPGAGTEAFF. For the CDR3, the DNA is TGTGCCACCAGCAGAGATCCAGGGGCGGGCACTGAAGCTTTCTTT.

The rearrangement uses TRBV7-3 and TRBJ2-2; TRBD2 might be the D (5 bases). The CDR3 spans 15 residues. The V gene lost 5 bases and the J gene lost 0 bases, with 10 bases spanning the gap. Looked up from germline, CDR1 is SGHTA and CDR2 is FQGTGA. CDR3 in amino acids: CASSEGRANTGELFF. DNA for the CDR3: TGTGCCAGCAGCGAGGGCCGGGCGAACACCGGGGAGCTGTTTTTT.

The rearrangement links TRBV5-5 to TRBJ1-5, with no clear D. The germline V gene encodes CDR1 SGHKS and CDR2 YYEKEE (reference sequence). Trimming shortened V by 0 bases and J by 1 base, and 11 bases separated the two germline ends. The CDR3 totals 16 residues. This CDR3 is CASSLVPSQSNQPQHF. The DNA of the CDR3 is TGTGCCAGCAGCTTGGTCCCCAGTCAAAGCAATCAGCCCCAGCATTTT.

This chain uses TRBV28 with TRBJ2-5; 11 bases agree with TRBD1. With 5 bases clipped from V and 5 bases from J, the junction kept 4 bases outside the gene matches. Germline V gives CDR1 MDHEN, CDR2 SYDVKM. CDR3 length: 14 residues. The CDR3: CASSGTGGWETQYF. In nucleotides, the CDR3 is TGTGCCAGCAGTGGGACAGGGGGGTGGGAGACCCAGTACTTC.

The chain combines TRBV5-4 with TRBJ2-7, with D unclear. This CDR3 contains 13 residues. Trimming took 4 bases from V and 7 from J, leaving 15 bases between them. Germline V CDR1 and CDR2: SGHNT, YYREEE (reference sequence). The CDR3 nucleotides read TGTGCCAGCAGCCAAAACTCGGTTGAGGAGCAGTACTTC. Its protein is CASSQNSVEEQYF.

The rearrangement uses TRBV5-1 and TRBJ2-3; the D gene is possibly TRBD2 (7 bases). CDR3 length equals 14 residues. V shed 7 bases and J shed 5 bases, with 17 bases lying between them. Germline values: CDR1 SGHRS, CDR2 YFSETQ. The CDR3 is CASWRGGFGDTQYF. Written as DNA, the CDR3 is TGCGCCAGCTGGAGGGGGGGTTTCGGAGATACGCAGTATTTT.